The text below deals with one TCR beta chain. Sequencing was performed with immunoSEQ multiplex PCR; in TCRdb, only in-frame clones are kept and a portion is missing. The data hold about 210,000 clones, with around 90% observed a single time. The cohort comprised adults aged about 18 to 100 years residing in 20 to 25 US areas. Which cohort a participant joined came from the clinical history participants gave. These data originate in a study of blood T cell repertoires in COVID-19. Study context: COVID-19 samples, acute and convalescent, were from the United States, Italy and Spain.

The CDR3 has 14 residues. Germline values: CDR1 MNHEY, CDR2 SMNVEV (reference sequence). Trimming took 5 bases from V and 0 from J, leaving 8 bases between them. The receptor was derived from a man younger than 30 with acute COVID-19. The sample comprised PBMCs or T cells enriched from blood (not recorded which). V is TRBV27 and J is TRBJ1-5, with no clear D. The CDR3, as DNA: TGTGCCAGCAGTAAGAGGGATAGCAATCAGCCCCAGCATTTT. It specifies CASSKRDSNQPQHF.